Below, one TCR beta chain is given with its context. Its antigen is unknown. This entry comes from a study of vaccination and CD4 T cells after COVID-19. The CDR3 length is 14 residues. With 1 base removed from V and 0 bases from J, the gap between germline ends came to 6 bases. Germline V CDR1 and CDR2: SGHDT, YYEEEE. Treatment given: roughly ten-day PBMC culture with coronavirus spike peptide pools or control peptides (ViraFEST assay). With the Oncomine TCR Beta short-read assay, DNA from cultured CD4+ T cells was sequenced. The template was genomic DNA from cultured CD4+ T cells. TCRdb passed the PCR reads through MiXCR, listing each CDR3 protein once. The sample yields 15,000 to 20,000 distinct CDR3 sequences, approximately 45% seen once.

Specimen: CD4+ T cells from blood, cultured in vitro, collected before SARS-CoV-2 vaccination. V and J are TRBV5-6 and TRBJ2-3; D call uncertain. The receptor's source is a human donor who had recovered from COVID-19. CDR3 amino acids: CASSLTTSTDTQYF. The CDR3 DNA reads TGTGCCAGCAGCTTGACTACCAGCACAGATACGCAGTATTTT.